This T cell receptor (beta chain) derives from a study of T cell repertoires in aging, cancer and after chemotherapy. About the study: The full dataset contained 9.1 million or so TCR reads.

Overall study results and limits: Untreated cancer patients had significantly lower blood TCR diversity than age-matched healthy donors.

This clonotype is deemed medium-sized. The antigen is unknown. A mixed TRB-A/B primer pool amplified rearranged TRB by multiplex touch-down PCR. TCRdb processed the multiplex PCR reads anew with MiXCR; each CDR3 protein has one entry. The table records around 1,200 distinct CDR3 sequences, about 30% of them present only once. Peripheral blood genomic DNA, not sorted cells or RNA, was the template. Germline lookup yields CDR1 LNHDA and CDR2 SQIVND (reference sequence). The length of the CDR3 is 13 residues. V was trimmed by 4 bases and J by 2 bases, leaving 9 bases between them. This chain connects TRBV19 to TRBJ2-7; D ambiguous. This sequence originates from a human donor with a solid tumor. Sequenced sample: blood. CDR3 residues: CASSTAVAYEQYF. In nucleotides, the CDR3 is TGTGCCAGTAGTACGGCAGTGGCCTACGAGCAGTACTTC.